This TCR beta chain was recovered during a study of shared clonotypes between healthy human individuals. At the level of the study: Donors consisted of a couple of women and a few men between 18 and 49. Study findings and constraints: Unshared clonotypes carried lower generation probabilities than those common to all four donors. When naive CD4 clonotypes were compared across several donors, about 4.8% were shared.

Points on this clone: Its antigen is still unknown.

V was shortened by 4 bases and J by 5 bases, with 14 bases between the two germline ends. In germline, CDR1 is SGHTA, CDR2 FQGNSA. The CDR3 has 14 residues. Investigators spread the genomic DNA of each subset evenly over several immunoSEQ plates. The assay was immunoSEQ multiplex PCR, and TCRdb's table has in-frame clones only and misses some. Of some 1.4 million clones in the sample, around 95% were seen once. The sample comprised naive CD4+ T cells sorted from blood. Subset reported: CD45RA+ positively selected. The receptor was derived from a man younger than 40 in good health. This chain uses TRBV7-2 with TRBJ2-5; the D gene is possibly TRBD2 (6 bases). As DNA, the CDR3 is TGTGCCAGCAGCTCCCCTGGGAGGCGTGAGACCCAGTACTTC. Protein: CASSSPGRRETQYF. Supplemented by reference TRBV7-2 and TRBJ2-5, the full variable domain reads GAGVSQSPSNKVTEKGKDVELRCDPISGHTALYWYRQSLGQGLEFLIYFQGNSAPDKSGLPSDRFSAERTGGSVSTLTIQRTQQEDSAVYLCASSSPGRRETQYFGPGTRLLVL.